A selection of T cell receptor beta chains follows, all from one sample in a study of blood T cell repertoires in COVID-19. Only in-frame clones appear in the TCRdb table, and some are missing; sequencing was by immunoSEQ multiplex PCR. Of 250,000 or so clones detected, about 82% appear once; the ten largest clones hold over 5.5%. Source material: peripheral blood. Every receptor here comes from a woman aged 60 to 75 with active or convalescent COVID-19. Both conserved end residues are part of each CDR3. A D gene is named only where the DNA matches it firmly. Size is omitted from some rows. Given values are once, few, many or a class for expanded clones.

>TRBJ1-4|TRBD1|14|TRBV6-5|NA
CASRLDRVNEKLFF
TGTGCCAGCAGATTGGACAGGGTCAACGAAAAACTGTTTTTT
>TRBJ2-1|NA|15|TRBV5-1|NA
CASSEQGGEGNEQFF
TGCGCCAGCAGCGAACAGGGTGGTGAAGGCAATGAGCAGTTCTTC
>TRBJ2-7|TRBD2|18|TRBV11-2|NA
CASSSSGTSGSRSYEQYF
TGTGCCAGCAGCTCCTCGGGGACTAGCGGGAGTCGTTCCTACGAGCAGTACTTC
>TRBJ1-4|TRBD1|16|TRBV7-8|NA
CASSLGNRDRVEKLFF
TGTGCCAGCAGCTTAGGGAACCGGGACAGGGTTGAAAAACTGTTTTTT
>TRBJ1-5|TRBD1|15|TRBV15|NA
CATSKPGQRNQPQHF
TGTGCCACCAGCAAGCCGGGACAGAGAAATCAGCCCCAGCATTTT
>TRBJ1-2|TRBD1|14|TRBV23-1|NA
CASSQSRGNYGYTF
TGCGCCAGCAGTCAATCCAGGGGGAACTATGGCTACACCTTC
>TRBJ1-6|NA|13|TRBV10-2|few
CASSEQSRVSLHF
TGCGCCAGCAGTGAACAATCGAGGGTCTCCCTCCACTTT
>TRBJ2-1|TRBD2|17|TRBV27|NA
CASSRRDYLSYYNEQFF
TGTGCCAGCAGTCGCCGGGACTACCTTTCTTACTACAATGAGCAGTTCTTC
>TRBJ2-1|NA|16|TRBV5-1|few
CASSLEGTHSYNEQFF
TGCGCCAGCAGCTTAGAGGGGACACACTCCTACAATGAGCAGTTCTTC
>TRBJ1-5|NA|14|TRBV7-2|NA
CASSLVRVPQPQHF
TGTGCCAGCAGCTTAGTCAGGGTACCTCAGCCCCAGCATTTT
>TRBJ1-1|NA|15|TRBV5-6|NA
CASSPYGGRGTEAFF
TGTGCCAGCAGCCCGTACGGGGGGCGCGGCACTGAAGCTTTCTTT
>TRBJ1-2|TRBD1|13|TRBV24-1|NA
CATSGGQGYGYTF
TGTGCCACCAGTGGGGGACAGGGGTATGGCTACACCTTC
>TRBJ2-7|TRBD1|14|TRBV3-1/TRBV3-2|NA
CASSPGQGSYEQYF
TGTGCCAGCAGCCCGGGACAGGGGTCCTACGAGCAGTACTTC
>TRBJ2-1|NA|15|TRBV4-1|NA
CASSQLGGVYNEQFF
TGCGCCAGCAGCCAACTAGGGGGGGTGTACAATGAGCAGTTCTTC
>TRBJ2-7|TRBD2|20|TRBV6-2/TRBV6-3|NA
CASSLDAWLRSGRGSYEQYF
TGTGCCAGCAGTTTAGACGCTTGGCTCCGGAGCGGGAGAGGATCCTACGAGCAGTACTTC
>TRBJ2-1|NA|13|TRBV4-1|NA
CASSPDRNNEQFF
TGCGCCAGCAGCCCGGACAGAAACAATGAGCAGTTCTTC
>TRBJ2-1|NA|13|TRBV19|NA
CASSHGLVNEQFF
TGTGCCAGTAGCCACGGACTTGTCAATGAGCAGTTCTTC
>TRBJ1-2|TRBD1|15|TRBV5-4|once
CASSAKGQGIYGYTF
TGTGCCAGCAGCGCGAAGGGACAGGGGATCTATGGCTACACCTTC
>TRBJ1-5|NA|14|TRBV5-1|NA
CASSEGLNNQPQHF
TGCGCCAGCAGCGAAGGACTTAATAATCAGCCCCAGCATTTT
>TRBJ1-4|NA|18|TRBV6-1|NA
CASSEAFRQAGLNEKLFF
TGTGCCAGCAGTGAAGCTTTTCGGCAGGCGGGTCTCAATGAAAAACTGTTTTTT
>TRBJ2-7|NA|16|TRBV5-5|NA
CASSEWQGGRAYEQYF
TGTGCCAGCAGTGAATGGCAGGGGGGCAGGGCCTACGAGCAGTACTTC
>TRBJ2-5|NA|12|TRBV3-1/TRBV3-2|few
CASSQGGETQYF
TGTGCCAGCAGCCAGGGGGGAGAGACCCAGTACTTC
>TRBJ1-2|NA|11|TRBV3-1/TRBV3-2|NA
CASSQGGGYTF
TGTGCCAGCAGCCAGGGGGGAGGCTACACCTTC
>TRBJ2-1|TRBD2|15|TRBV7-9|NA
CASSPGTSGSNEQFF
TGTGCCAGCAGCCCGGGGACTAGCGGGAGCAATGAGCAGTTCTTC
>TRBJ2-3|NA|15|TRBV5-1|NA
CASRFGTPSADTQYF
TGCGCCAGCAGATTCGGGACTCCCTCCGCAGATACGCAGTATTTT
>TRBJ2-3|NA|13|TRBV3-1/TRBV3-2|NA
CASSPASADTQYF
TGTGCCAGCAGCCCCGCTAGCGCAGATACGCAGTATTTT
>TRBJ2-1|NA|15|TRBV5-4|NA
CASSSSLSSYNEQFF
TGTGCCAGCAGCTCGTCCCTTAGTTCCTACAATGAGCAGTTCTTC
>TRBJ2-1|TRBD2|15|TRBV11-2|NA
CASSLVVSGGTEQFF
TGTGCCAGCAGCTTAGTTGTTAGCGGGGGGACTGAGCAGTTCTTC
>TRBJ2-7|NA|15|TRBV19|NA
CASSTLDSSPREQYF
TGTGCCAGTAGTACCCTGGACAGCAGCCCGCGTGAGCAGTACTTC
>TRBJ2-1|TRBD2|17|TRBV5-1|NA
CASSLAPPGLARYEQFF
TGCGCCAGCAGCTTGGCTCCTCCAGGACTAGCGAGGTATGAGCAGTTCTTC